The source of this T cell receptor beta chain is a study of T cell changes during pregnancy in multiple sclerosis. Only in-frame clones appear in the TCRdb table, and some are missing; sequencing was by immunoSEQ multiplex PCR. The sample carries around 100,000 clones, 92% recorded once. Germline loops: CDR1 SGHVS, CDR2 FNYEAQ. J lost 8 bases, V lost 1 base, and 10 bases had no gene match. This CDR3 region has 17 residues. The origin of this receptor is a female donor with multiple sclerosis, enrolled in a pregnancy study. Here the sequenced sample was peripheral blood, taken after pregnancy. The chain carries TRBV7-6 and TRBJ2-1; 11 bases align to TRBD2. The DNA of the CDR3 is TGTGCCAGCAGCTTAGTGAGACTAGCGGGGAAGTCCGATGAGCAGTTCTTC. Its protein is CASSLVRLAGKSDEQFF.